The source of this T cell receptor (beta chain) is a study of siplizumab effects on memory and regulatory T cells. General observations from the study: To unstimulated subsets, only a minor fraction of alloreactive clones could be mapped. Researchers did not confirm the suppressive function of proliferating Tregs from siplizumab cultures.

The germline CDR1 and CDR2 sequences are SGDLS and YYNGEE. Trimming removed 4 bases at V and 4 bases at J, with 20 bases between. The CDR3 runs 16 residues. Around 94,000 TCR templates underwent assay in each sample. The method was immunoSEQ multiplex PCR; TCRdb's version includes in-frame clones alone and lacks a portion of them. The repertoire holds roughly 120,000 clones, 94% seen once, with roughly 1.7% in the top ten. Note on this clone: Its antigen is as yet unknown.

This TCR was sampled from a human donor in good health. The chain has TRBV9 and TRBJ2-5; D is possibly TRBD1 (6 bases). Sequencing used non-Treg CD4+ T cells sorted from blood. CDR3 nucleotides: TGTGCCAGCAGCCCCCGTATAGGGGGTGGGCGAGAGACCCAGTACTTC. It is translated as CASSPRIGGGRETQYF.